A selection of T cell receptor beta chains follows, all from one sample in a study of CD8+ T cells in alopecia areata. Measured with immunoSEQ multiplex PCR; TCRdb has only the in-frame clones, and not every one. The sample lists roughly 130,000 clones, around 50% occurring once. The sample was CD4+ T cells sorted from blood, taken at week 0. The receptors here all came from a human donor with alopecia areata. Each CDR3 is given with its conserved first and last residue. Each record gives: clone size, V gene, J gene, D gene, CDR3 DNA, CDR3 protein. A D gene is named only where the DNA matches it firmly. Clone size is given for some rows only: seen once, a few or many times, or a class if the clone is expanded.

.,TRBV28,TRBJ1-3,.,TGTGCCAGCAATACCAAAACAGCTGGAAACACCATATATTTT,CASNTKTAGNTIYF
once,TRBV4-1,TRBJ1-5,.,TGCGCCAGCAGCCAAGATCTGGGTGAGGTGTCCAAGCCCCAGCATTTT,CASSQDLGEVSKPQHF
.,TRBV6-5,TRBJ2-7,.,TGTGCCAGCGGGGAATTCAGCTCCTACGAGCAGTACTTC,CASGEFSSYEQYF
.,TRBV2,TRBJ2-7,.,TGTGCCAGCAACCGGGACACCTCTAGCGAGCAGTACTTC,CASNRDTSSEQYF
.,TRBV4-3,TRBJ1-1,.,TGCGCCAGCAGCCAAGGGGCCTCGGCCGGGTTTGGGACTGAAGCTTTCTTT,CASSQGASAGFGTEAFF
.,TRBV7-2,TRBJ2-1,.,TGTGCCAGCAGCTTAGACCAGCGGGATGAGCAGTTCTTC,CASSLDQRDEQFF
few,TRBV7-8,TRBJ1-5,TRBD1,TGTGCCAGCAGCCCCGACAGGGGCAATCAGCCCCAGCATTTT,CASSPDRGNQPQHF
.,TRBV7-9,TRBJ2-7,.,TGTGCCAGCAGCTTAGGAGAAGCCCTGAGCGAGCAGTACTTC,CASSLGEALSEQYF
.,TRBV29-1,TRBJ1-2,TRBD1,TGCAGCGTTCATTTATCCGGGACAGGGGGCGGCTATGGCTACACCTTC,CSVHLSGTGGGYGYTF
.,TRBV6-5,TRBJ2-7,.,TGTGCCAGCAGTTACTCCGCCAGCACATCCTACGAGCAGTACTTC,CASSYSASTSYEQYF
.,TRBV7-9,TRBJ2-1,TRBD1,TGTGCCAGCAGCTGGACAGGGGGCGCGCAGTTCTTC,CASSWTGGAQFF
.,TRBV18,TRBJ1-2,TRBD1,TGTGCCAGCTCACCTCAGGGACAGTCCCAAGCAGTTTATGGCTACACCTTC,CASSPQGQSQAVYGYTF
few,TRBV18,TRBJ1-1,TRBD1,TGTGCCAGCTCACTGCGACAGGGGGAGGCGACTGAAGCTTTCTTT,CASSLRQGEATEAFF
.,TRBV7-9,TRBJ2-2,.,TGTGCCAGCAGAAGCGGCATCGGGGAGCTGTTTTTT,CASRSGIGELFF
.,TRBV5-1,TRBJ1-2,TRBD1,TGCGCCAGCAGCCGGAACCAGGGGGCAAACTATGGCTACACCTTC,CASSRNQGANYGYTF
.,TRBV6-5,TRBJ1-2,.,TGTGCCAGCAATCCTTCAGGACGGACCTATGGCTACACCTTC,CASNPSGRTYGYTF
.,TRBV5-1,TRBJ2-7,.,TGCGCCAGCAGCTTGAGTTCGTCTAGCGCATCCTACGAGCAGTACTTC,CASSLSSSSASYEQYF
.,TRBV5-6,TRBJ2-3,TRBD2,TGTGCCAGCAGCAAACCGGGGACTAGCTACGCAGATACGCAGTATTTT,CASSKPGTSYADTQYF
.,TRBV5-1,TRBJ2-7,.,TGCGCCAGCAGCCCGGTGAAGCGGGTCGTCGACGAGCAGTACTTC,CASSPVKRVVDEQYF
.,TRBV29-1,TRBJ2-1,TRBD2,TGCAGCGTTGAAGGCGGAGCGGGGGACTACAATGAGCAGTTCTTC,CSVEGGAGDYNEQFF
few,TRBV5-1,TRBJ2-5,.,TGCGCCAGCAGCCCCGGCGCAGGGAACCAAGAGACCCAGTACTTC,CASSPGAGNQETQYF
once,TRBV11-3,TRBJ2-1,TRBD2,TGTGCCAGCAGCCCACACCGCGGGAGCTCCTACAATGAGCAGTTCTTC,CASSPHRGSSYNEQFF
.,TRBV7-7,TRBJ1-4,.,TGTGCCAGCAGCTTATCCACAGGATCGAATGAAAAACTGTTTTTT,CASSLSTGSNEKLFF
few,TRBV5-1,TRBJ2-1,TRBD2,TGCGCCAGCAGCTTGGACGGACTAGCGGGAGCATATGAGCAGTTCTTC,CASSLDGLAGAYEQFF
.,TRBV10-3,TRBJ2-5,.,TGTGCCATCAGTGAGTCGAGCGGCAGGGCTGAGACCCAGTACTTC,CAISESSGRAETQYF
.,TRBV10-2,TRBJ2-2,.,TGCGCCAGCAGTGAGCTGGCCACCGGGGAGCTGTTTTTT,CASSELATGELFF
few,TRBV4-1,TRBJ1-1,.,TGCGCCAGCAGCTCTTCCTTAGGTGTCACTGAAGCTTTCTTT,CASSSSLGVTEAFF
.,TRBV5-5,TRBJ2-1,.,TGTGCCAGCAGCTTGCTGGATTCCCGGAGGGATGAGCAGTTCTTC,CASSLLDSRRDEQFF
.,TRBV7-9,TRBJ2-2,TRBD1,TGTGCCAGCAGCCTCCAGGGGGTAGGCACCGGGGAGCTGTTTTTT,CASSLQGVGTGELFF
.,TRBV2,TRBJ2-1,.,TGTGCCAGCAGCTTGTTCTACAATGAGCAGTTCTTC,CASSLFYNEQFF
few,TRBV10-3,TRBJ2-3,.,TGTGCCATCAACGGGTTTACCACAGATACGCAGTATTTT,CAINGFTTDTQYF
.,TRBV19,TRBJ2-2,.,TGTGCCAGTAGTACCCAGGGAGAGGCCGGGGAGCTGTTTTTT,CASSTQGEAGELFF
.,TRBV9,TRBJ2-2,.,TGTGCCAGCAGCGACCGCCCACTCGGGGAGTTGTTTTTT,CASSDRPLGELFF
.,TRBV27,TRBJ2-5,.,TGTGCCAGCAGTGGCGGGGAAGTCGGGATATCTGAGACCCAGTACTTC,CASSGGEVGISETQYF
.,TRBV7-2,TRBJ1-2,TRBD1,TGTGCCAGCAGCACGCCCCCACAGGGGGCGGTTGGCTACACCTTC,CASSTPPQGAVGYTF
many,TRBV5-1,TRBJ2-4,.,TGCGCCAGCAGCTATCAAGGGGGGTCCCACGGAAACATTCAGTACTTC,CASSYQGGSHGNIQYF